The 10 T cell receptor beta chains in this list originate from one sample, sequenced in a study of blood T cell repertoires in COVID-19. The table came from immunoSEQ multiplex PCR; TCRdb's copy has only in-frame clones and leaves some out. The repertoire includes roughly 190,000 clones, less than 90% of them detected once, and about 6% sits in the top ten. Sequences were obtained from peripheral blood. These receptors were collected from a woman in her forties with acute or convalescent COVID-19.

The chain is built from TRBV24-1 and TRBJ2-5; D remains unclear. The germline gives CDR1 KGHDR, CDR2 SFDVKD. The ends were cut back, 11 bases at V and 2 bases at J, with 17 bases in the middle. The CDR3 extends over 14 amino acids. CDR3 protein: CASYPLSAQETQYF. The CDR3 DNA follows: TGTGCCAGCTACCCGCTAAGCGCACAAGAGACCCAGTACTTC.

The rearrangement joins TRBV19 to TRBJ2-3; a possible D gene is TRBD1 (5 bases). V was pared by 5 bases and J by 2 bases, with 8 bases between. Per the germline V gene, CDR1 is LNHDA and CDR2 is SQIVND (reference sequence). The length of the CDR3 is 13 residues. The CDR3 sequence: CASSFGHTDTQYF. DNA for the CDR3: TGTGCCAGTAGTTTTGGACACACAGATACGCAGTATTTT. The variable domain in full, with the rest retrieved from reference TRBV19 and TRBJ2-3, is DGGITQSPKYLFRKEGQNVTLSCEQNLNHDAMYWYRQDPGQGLRLIYYSQIVNDFQKGDIAEGYSVSREKKESFPLTVTSAQKNPTAFYLCASSFGHTDTQYFGPGTRLTVL.

There are a few counts of this clone. V usage is TRBV27 and J usage is TRBJ1-6; the match to TRBD1 covers 7 bases. V lost 1 base, J lost 7 bases, and 4 bases stayed unmatched. This CDR3 is 15 amino acids long. CDR1 and CDR2 from the germline V gene are MNHEY and SMNVEV (reference sequence). The CDR3 reads CASSLWGQRNSPLHF. For the CDR3, the DNA is TGTGCCAGCAGTTTATGGGGACAGAGAAATTCACCCCTCCACTTT.

The chain carries TRBV12-3 or TRBV12-4 and TRBJ1-1; D gene unclear. This CDR3 comprises 13 residues. Trimming cost V 3 bases and J 6 bases, with 11 bases left between them. The CDR3 region has the DNA TGTGCCAGCAGTTTCGGGAAAGACTCTGAAGCTTTCTTT. This encodes CASSFGKDSEAFF.

The chain is built from TRBV5-1 and TRBJ2-5; D is perhaps TRBD1 (6 bases). V was shortened by 0 bases and J by 4 bases, with 10 bases between the two germline ends. CDR3 length: 14 residues. Germline lookup yields CDR1 SGHRS and CDR2 YFSETQ. In DNA form, the CDR3 reads TGCGCCAGCAGCTTGGGTGGCAGGGGAGAGACCCAGTACTTC. It specifies CASSLGGRGETQYF.

This sequence joins TRBV5-1 and TRBJ2-1, with TRBD1 as a possible D gene (6 bases). Germline CDR1 is SGHRS and CDR2 is YFSETQ. The length of the CDR3 is 16 residues. V shed 1 base and J shed 9 bases, with 20 bases lying between them. CDR3 residues: CASSLYTGSNIGEQFF. DNA for the CDR3: TGCGCCAGCAGCTTGTATACAGGGAGTAATATAGGTGAGCAGTTCTTC.

The chain recombines TRBV5-4 with TRBJ2-5; 12 bases are shared with TRBD2. V was clipped by 0 bases and J by 4 bases; unmatched bases: 10. Germline lookup yields CDR1 SGHNT and CDR2 YYREEE (reference sequence). CDR3 length: 18 residues. CDR3 in DNA: TGTGCCAGCAGCTTGGCCGATCTAGCGGGGGGGCCGGGAGAGACCCAGTACTTC. This gives the protein CASSLADLAGGPGETQYF. The whole variable domain, filled in from reference TRBV5-4 and TRBJ2-5, reads ETGVTQSPTHLIKTRGQQVTLRCSSQSGHNTVSWYQQALGQGPQFIFQYYREEENGRGNFPPRFSGLQFPNYSSELNVNALELDDSALYLCASSLADLAGGPGETQYFGPGTRLLVL.

The V call is TRBV19, the J call TRBJ2-6; TRBD2 matches at 14 bases. The CDR3 is made up of 20 amino acids. V was clipped by 6 bases and J by 0 bases; unmatched bases: 10. CDR1 and CDR2 (germline): LNHDA, SQIVND (reference sequence). The CDR3 nucleotides are TGTGCCAGTAGCCCTACCGGACTAGCGGGGGGTACCTCTGGGGCCAACGTCCTGACTTTC. It encodes CASSPTGLAGGTSGANVLTF.

This clone was detected only a few times. V is TRBV5-1 and J is TRBJ2-7; D ambiguous. V was cut by 0 bases and J by 3 bases, with 7 bases left in between. This CDR3 has 13 amino acids. Looked up from germline, CDR1 is SGHRS and CDR2 is YFSETQ. The CDR3 is CASSLEYSYEQYF. CDR3 DNA: TGCGCCAGCAGCTTGGAATACAGCTACGAGCAGTACTTC.

This clone was detected only once. J is TRBJ1-1 and V is TRBV19, with D hard to call. The length of the CDR3 is 13 residues. Germline assignment: CDR1 LNHDA and CDR2 SQIVND (reference sequence). V was pared by 4 bases and J by 4 bases, with 10 bases between. The CDR3: CASSNTGGTEAFF. The CDR3 DNA reads TGTGCCAGTAGTAATACTGGCGGCACTGAAGCTTTCTTT.